A single sample gave rise to the 8 T cell receptor beta chains below, sequenced in a study of beta chain features in type 1 diabetes. The authors reverse transcribed all of the isolated RNA, so sequencing captured expressed TCRB transcripts. The protocol was immunoSEQ multiplex PCR, while the TCRdb copy is restricted to in-frame clones and leaves out a portion. The sample lists some 250,000 clones, 27% occurring once. Sequences were obtained from central memory CD4+ T cells from blood. These receptors were obtained from a man aged 30 to 39 in good health.

This clone was seen a handful of times. The rearrangement uses TRBV5-6 and TRBJ1-2, with D tentatively TRBD1 (6 bases). The CDR3 runs to 15 residues. Germline V CDR1 and CDR2: SGHDT, YYEEEE. The ends were cut back, 5 bases at V and 1 base at J, with 15 bases in the middle. The CDR3 DNA reads as TGTGCCAGCAGTTCGGAGGGACATCTTAACTATGGCTACACCTTC. This translates into CASSSEGHLNYGYTF.

Regarding this clone: It is unclear where the CDR3 begins or ends on the DNA, so no DNA is shown, and the CDR3 is as TCRdb lists it. This chain joins TRBV7-6 and TRBJ1-3. Germline values: CDR1 SGHVS, CDR2 FNYEAQ. From its first to its last residue, the CDR3 has 16 amino acids. CDR3 amino acids: CASSVGPGGAGNTIYF.

The chain couples TRBV7-9 to TRBJ2-5; 10 bases are shared with TRBD1. V was clipped by 5 bases and J by 11 bases; unmatched bases: 14. Germline V gene lookup returns CDR1 SEHNR and CDR2 FQNEAQ (reference sequence). The CDR3 contains 15 residues. CDR3 nucleotides: TGTGCCAGCAGCACACAGGACAGGGGGTCCGTGGAGCAGTACTTC. This encodes CASSTQDRGSVEQYF.

V and J are TRBV7-2 and TRBJ2-1, with D unresolved. Germline V CDR1 and CDR2: SGHTA, FQGNSA. The CDR3 is 13 residues long. V was clipped by 5 bases and J by 6 bases, with 11 bases between them. This CDR3 reads CASSPGSSNEQFF. For the CDR3, the DNA is TGTGCCAGCAGCCCGGGCAGCAGCAATGAGCAGTTCTTC.

This clone has only a few counts. This chain connects TRBV27 to TRBJ1-2; D is unclear. The CDR3 is 13 residues long. Germline V gene lookup returns CDR1 MNHEY and CDR2 SMNVEV (reference sequence). V was pared by 2 bases and J by 2 bases, with 6 bases between. The CDR3 region is CASSLSRNYGYTF. The CDR3 region has the DNA TGTGCCAGCAGTTTAAGCCGGAACTATGGCTACACCTTC.

The V and J genes are TRBV7-2 and TRBJ2-5, with D possibly matching TRBD1 (6 bases). The CDR3 runs to 14 residues. Germline V gives CDR1 SGHTA, CDR2 FQGNSA. Trimming cost V 2 bases and J 4 bases, with 11 bases left between them. The CDR3 loop is CASSLISGVETQYF. DNA for the CDR3: TGTGCCAGCAGCTTAATATCAGGGGTAGAGACCCAGTACTTC. Full variable domain (outside the CDR3, taken from reference TRBV7-2 and TRBJ2-5): GAGVSQSPSNKVTEKGKDVELRCDPISGHTALYWYRQSLGQGLEFLIYFQGNSAPDKSGLPSDRFSAERTGGSVSTLTIQRTQQEDSAVYLCASSLISGVETQYFGPGTRLLVL.

This clone was found a few times. The chain is built from TRBV30 and TRBJ1-1, with D tentatively TRBD1 (5 bases). This CDR3 spans 12 amino acids. The germline V gene encodes CDR1 GTSNPN and CDR2 SVGIG (reference sequence). V lost 5 bases, J lost 6 bases, and 13 bases lay in between. The CDR3 spells CAWDSGQSEAFF. The CDR3 DNA is TGTGCCTGGGACAGTGGACAATCTGAAGCTTTCTTT.

The chain employs TRBV4-2 and TRBJ1-5; D uncertain. Germline V gives CDR1 LGHNA, CDR2 YNFKEQ. V was trimmed by 1 base and J by 0 bases, leaving 4 bases between them. The CDR3 is made up of 14 amino acids. Here the CDR3 DNA reads TGTGCCAGCAGCCAAGGCGATAGCAATCAGCCCCAGCATTTT. Residues: CASSQGDSNQPQHF.